This entry concerns a single T cell receptor beta chain. The CDR3 consists of 15 residues. Per germline, CDR1 MDHEN and CDR2 SYDVKM. V was clipped by 7 bases and J by 4 bases, with 17 bases between them. These data come from a study of blood T cell repertoires in COVID-19. Generated by immunoSEQ multiplex PCR, the TCRdb table keeps only in-frame clones and is missing some. The sample carries approximately 190,000 clones, roughly 86% recorded once. Material: peripheral blood. The clonotype comes from a woman between 70 and 85 years old with active or convalescent COVID-19. The chain has TRBV28 and TRBJ1-5; D is perhaps TRBD1 (5 bases). The CDR3 protein is CASTLGDGGNQPQHF. CDR3 DNA: TGTGCCAGCACCCTAGGGGACGGAGGGAATCAGCCCCAGCATTTT.